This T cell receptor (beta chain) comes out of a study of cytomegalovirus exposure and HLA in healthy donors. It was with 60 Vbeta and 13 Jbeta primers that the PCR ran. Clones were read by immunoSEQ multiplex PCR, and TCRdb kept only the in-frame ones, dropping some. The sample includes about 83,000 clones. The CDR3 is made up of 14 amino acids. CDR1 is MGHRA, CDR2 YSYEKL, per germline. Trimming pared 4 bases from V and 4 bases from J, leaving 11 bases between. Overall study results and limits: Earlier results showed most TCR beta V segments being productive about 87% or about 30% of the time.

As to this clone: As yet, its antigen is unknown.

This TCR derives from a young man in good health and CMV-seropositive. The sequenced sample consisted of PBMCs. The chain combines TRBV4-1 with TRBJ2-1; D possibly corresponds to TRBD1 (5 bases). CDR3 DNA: TGCGCCAGCAGCCCGGTCGACAGATACAATGAGCAGTTCTTC. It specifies CASSPVDRYNEQFF.